This TCR beta chain was sequenced during a study of T cell responses to AZD1222 COVID-19 vaccine. This table comes from immunoSEQ multiplex PCR, and its TCRdb copy is limited to in-frame clones, with some not included. Of approximately 100,000 clones in the sample, 91% are singletons; the top ten hold around 7%. The germline V and J ends were trimmed by 8 bases and 2 bases, with 14 bases remaining between them. This CDR3 has 14 amino acids. The clonotype comes from an adult in good health. V is TRBV5-3 and J is TRBJ1-5, with D perhaps matching TRBD1 (6 bases). TRBV5-3 is recorded as an ORF, its role being uncertain. The sample here was peripheral blood, taken on day 0 of AZD1222 vaccination. DNA of the CDR3: TGTGCCAGGGCCAGGGGAGTAGGCAATCAGCCCCAGCATTTT. As protein: CARARGVGNQPQHF.